This paragraph reports one T cell receptor beta chain. The sample belongs to a study of control samples from healthy donors and cancer patients. Clones were read by immunoSEQ multiplex PCR, and TCRdb kept only the in-frame ones, dropping some. The sample has about 82,000 clones, 94% seen once; the top ten hold about 5%. The CDR3 totals 15 residues. Germline-derived CDR1 and CDR2 are MNHEY and SVGAGI. Trimming cost V 6 bases and J 2 bases, with 14 bases left between them. What was sequenced was blood. The sequence came from a woman between 18 and 29 years old in good health. V usage is TRBV6-5 and J usage is TRBJ1-5, with a tentative D call TRBD1 (6 bases). Here the CDR3 reads CASRHRASGNQPQHF. The CDR3 DNA reads TGTGCCAGCAGACACAGGGCTTCGGGCAATCAGCCCCAGCATTTT.